This T cell receptor (beta chain) was recorded in a study of patients and donors after allogeneic stem cell transplantation. Per germline, CDR1 LGHNA and CDR2 YNFKEQ. The CDR3 is 15 residues long. V was clipped by 5 bases and J by 4 bases; unmatched bases: 8. TCRdb recomputed calls from the RT-PCR reads with MiXCR, one row per CDR3 protein. The profile shows 900,000 to 1,000,000 distinct CDR3 sequences, roughly 18% of them singletons. This chain links TRBV4-2 with TRBJ2-7, with 10 bases lining up with TRBD2. The sequenced sample consisted of blood, either unsorted or a sorted T cell fraction (not recorded which). This receptor was taken from a human donor who was either an allogeneic HSCT recipient or a stem cell or donor lymphocyte infusion donor (not recorded which). It is not recorded whose cells these are; they may come from a transplant donor. CDR3 region: CASSSASGSFYEQYF. CDR3 nucleotides: TGTGCCAGCAGCTCGGCTAGCGGGAGCTTTTACGAGCAGTACTTC.